A single sample gave rise to the 7 T cell receptor beta chains below, sequenced in a study of lymphopenia after photon versus proton radiotherapy. Some clones are missing from TCRdb's copy, which holds only in-frame ones; the method was immunoSEQ multiplex PCR. The top ten hold approximately 46% of the sample, which has more than 4,000 clones, 67% seen once. Sequenced material: peripheral blood, taken from a patient treated with proton-based radiotherapy. These TCRs come from an elderly man with esophageal cancer.

This rearrangement joins TRBV7-8 to TRBJ2-1; no clear D gene. Trimming cost V 6 bases and J 3 bases, with 3 bases left between them. The CDR3 has 11 residues. Germline assignment: CDR1 SGHVS and CDR2 FQNEAQ. The CDR3 loop reads CASRNYNEQFF. For the CDR3, the DNA is TGTGCCAGCAGAAACTACAATGAGCAGTTCTTC.

The V call is TRBV6-4, the J call TRBJ2-2, with D perhaps given as TRBD1 or TRBD2 (6 bases each). This CDR3 has 11 amino acids. CDR1 is MRHNA, CDR2 SNTAGT, per germline. Trimming removed 8 bases at V and 6 bases at J, with 7 bases between. The CDR3, as DNA: TGTGCCAGCGGGGGGCCCGGGGAGCTGTTTTTT. Translating it yields CASGGPGELFF.

This clone is categorized as medium-sized (0.01 to 0.1%). Here the CDR3 reads CASSQEGGGAREQYF. The CDR3, as DNA: TGCGCCAGCAGCCAAGAAGGCGGGGGGGCTCGAGAGCAGTACTTC. The chain is built from TRBV4-3 and TRBJ2-7, with 9 bases aligning to TRBD2. The CDR3 sequence is 15 residues long. Per the germline V gene, CDR1 is LGHNA and CDR2 is YSLEER. The V gene end was trimmed by 0 bases and the J gene end by 7 bases; junction bases not matched to a gene: 7.

V is TRBV27 and J is TRBJ1-6; a weak D match, TRBD1 (5 bases). Trimming cost V 5 bases and J 7 bases, with 15 bases left between them. The CDR3 totals 15 residues. Germline V gene lookup returns CDR1 MNHEY and CDR2 SMNVEV (reference sequence). The CDR3 loop is CASSPPSGENSPLHF. CDR3 bases: TGTGCCAGCAGTCCTCCGTCGGGGGAGAATTCACCCCTCCACTTT.

In its sample, this clone was seen a few times. This rearrangement joins TRBV9 to TRBJ2-3, with 7 bases that match TRBD2. The CDR3 loop spans 15 amino acids. Trimming took 3 bases from V and 3 from J; bases not matched to a gene: 7. Germline assignment: CDR1 SGDLS and CDR2 YYNGEE. CDR3 residues: CASSARSGETDTQYF. DNA of the CDR3: TGTGCCAGCAGCGCCCGGAGCGGGGAGACAGATACGCAGTATTTT.

This sequence joins TRBV11-1 and TRBJ2-5, with a tentative D call TRBD1 (6 bases). V was shortened by 4 bases and J by 2 bases, with 17 bases between the two germline ends. The germline gives CDR1 SGHAT, CDR2 FQDESV (reference sequence). CDR3 length: 16 amino acids. The CDR3 protein is CASSSNGAGEQETQYF. In DNA form, the CDR3 reads TGTGCCAGCAGCTCAAATGGGGCAGGGGAACAAGAGACCCAGTACTTC.

The chain joins TRBV4-3 to TRBJ2-5, with 8 bases that match TRBD2. The CDR3 sequence is 16 residues long. After removal of 0 bases from V and 3 bases from J, the junction contained 6 bases not matched to a gene. Looked up from germline, CDR1 is LGHNA and CDR2 is YSLEER. The CDR3: CASSQEGTRREETQYF. The CDR3 DNA follows: TGCGCCAGCAGCCAAGAAGGGACTAGGAGGGAAGAGACCCAGTACTTC.